Listed here is a single T cell receptor (beta chain). The source of the sample is a study of cytomegalovirus exposure and HLA in healthy donors. Repertoires were generated with immunoSEQ multiplex PCR, while TCRdb's copy carries only in-frame clones and drops some. The table has 300,000 to 450,000 clones, 75% to 90% seen once; the top ten hold roughly 0.83%. This CDR3 is 14 amino acids long. With 3 bases clipped from V and 8 bases from J, the junction kept 2 bases outside the gene matches. Germline V gene data show CDR1 as MNHNY and CDR2 as SVGAGI (reference sequence). The chain couples TRBV6-6 to TRBJ1-4, with 11 bases that match TRBD1. This receptor was obtained from a woman younger than 30 in good health and CMV-seronegative. The material sequenced was PBMCs. The DNA of the CDR3 is TGTGCCAGCAGTTATGGACAGGGGGCGGAAAAACTGTTTTTT. Protein product: CASSYGQGAEKLFF.